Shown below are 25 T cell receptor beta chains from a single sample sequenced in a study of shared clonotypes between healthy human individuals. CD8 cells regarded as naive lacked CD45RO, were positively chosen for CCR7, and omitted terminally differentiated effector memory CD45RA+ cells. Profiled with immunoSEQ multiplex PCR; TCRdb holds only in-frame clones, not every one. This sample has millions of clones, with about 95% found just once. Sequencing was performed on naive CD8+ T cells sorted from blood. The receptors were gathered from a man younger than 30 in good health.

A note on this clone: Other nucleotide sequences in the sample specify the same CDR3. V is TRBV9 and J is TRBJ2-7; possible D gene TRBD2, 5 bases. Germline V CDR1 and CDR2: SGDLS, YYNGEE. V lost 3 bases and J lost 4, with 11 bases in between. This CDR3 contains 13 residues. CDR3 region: CASSGGPGYEQYF. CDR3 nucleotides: TGTGCCAGCAGCGGCGGGCCGGGGTACGAGCAGTACTTC.

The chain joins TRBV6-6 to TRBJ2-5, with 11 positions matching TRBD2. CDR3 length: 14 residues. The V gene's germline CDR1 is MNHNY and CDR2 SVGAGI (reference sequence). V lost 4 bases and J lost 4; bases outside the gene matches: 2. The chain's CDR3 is CASSSLAGGETQYF. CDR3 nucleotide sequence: TGTGCCAGCAGTTCCCTAGCGGGAGGAGAGACCCAGTACTTC.

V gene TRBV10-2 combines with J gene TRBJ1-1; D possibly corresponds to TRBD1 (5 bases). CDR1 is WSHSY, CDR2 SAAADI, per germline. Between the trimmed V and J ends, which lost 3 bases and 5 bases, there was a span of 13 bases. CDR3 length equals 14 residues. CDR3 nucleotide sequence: TGCGCCAGCAGTGAATCCGGGACGCGGACTGAAGCTTTCTTT. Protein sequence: CASSESGTRTEAFF.

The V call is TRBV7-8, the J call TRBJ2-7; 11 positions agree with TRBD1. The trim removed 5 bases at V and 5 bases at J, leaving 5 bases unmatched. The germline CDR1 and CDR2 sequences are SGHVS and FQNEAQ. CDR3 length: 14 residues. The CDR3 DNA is TGTGCCAGCAGCCCCCGGGACAGGGGGGACGAGCAGTACTTC. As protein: CASSPRDRGDEQYF. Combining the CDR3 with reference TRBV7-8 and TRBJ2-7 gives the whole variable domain GAGVSQSPRYKVAKRGQDVALRCDPISGHVSLFWYQQALGQGPEFLTYFQNEAQLDKSGLPSDRFFAERPEGSVSTLKIQRTQQEDSAVYLCASSPRDRGDEQYFGPGTRLTVT.

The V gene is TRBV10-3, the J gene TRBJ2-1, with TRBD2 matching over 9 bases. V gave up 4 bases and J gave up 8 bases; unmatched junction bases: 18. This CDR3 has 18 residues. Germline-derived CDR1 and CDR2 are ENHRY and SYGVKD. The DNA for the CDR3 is TGTGCCATCAGTGCGGTTGGCGGGGGGGCCGAAGGGTTGGATGAGCAGTTCTTC. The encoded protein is CAISAVGGGAEGLDEQFF.

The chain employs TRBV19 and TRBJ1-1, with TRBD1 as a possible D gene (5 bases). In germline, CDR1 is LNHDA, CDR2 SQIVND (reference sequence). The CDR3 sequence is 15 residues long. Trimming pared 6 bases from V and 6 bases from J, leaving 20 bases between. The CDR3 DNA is TGTGCCAGTAGAGCCGCGGAGGGGCGGAAGGCTGAAGCTTTCTTT. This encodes CASRAAEGRKAEAFF.

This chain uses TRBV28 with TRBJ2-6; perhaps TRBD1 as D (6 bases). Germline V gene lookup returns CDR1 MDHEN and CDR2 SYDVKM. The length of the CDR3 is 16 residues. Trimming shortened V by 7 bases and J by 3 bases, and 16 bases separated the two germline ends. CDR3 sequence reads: CASKETGNFGANVLTF. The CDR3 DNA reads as TGTGCCAGCAAGGAGACAGGAAATTTTGGGGCCAACGTCCTGACTTTC.

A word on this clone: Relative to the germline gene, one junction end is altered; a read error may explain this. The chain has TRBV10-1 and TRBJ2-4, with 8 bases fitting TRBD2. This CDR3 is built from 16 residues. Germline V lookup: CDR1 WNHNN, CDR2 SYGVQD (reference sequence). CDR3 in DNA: TGCGCCCGCAGCGCCGGGGGGCGGGGGGCTCGCAACATTCAGTACTTC. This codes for CARSAGGRGARNIQYF.

The CDR3 sequence: CSIWSNTGELFF. CDR3 nucleotide sequence: TGCAGTATCTGGTCGAACACCGGGGAGCTGTTTTTT. The rearrangement uses TRBV29-1 and TRBJ2-2; D gene ambiguous. Per the germline V gene, CDR1 is SQVTM and CDR2 is ANQGSEA. The CDR3 is 12 residues long.

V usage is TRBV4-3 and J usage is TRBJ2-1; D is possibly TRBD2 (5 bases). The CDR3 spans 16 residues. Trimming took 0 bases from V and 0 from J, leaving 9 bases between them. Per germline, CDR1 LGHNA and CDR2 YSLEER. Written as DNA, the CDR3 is TGCGCCAGCAGCCAAGATACAGCGGACTCCTACAATGAGCAGTTCTTC. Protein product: CASSQDTADSYNEQFF.

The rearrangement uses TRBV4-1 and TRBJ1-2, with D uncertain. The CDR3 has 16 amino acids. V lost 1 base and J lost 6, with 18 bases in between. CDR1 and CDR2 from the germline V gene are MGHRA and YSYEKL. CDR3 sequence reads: CASSQAGKISQDGYTF. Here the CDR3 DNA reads TGCGCCAGCAGCCAAGCGGGTAAGATCTCTCAGGATGGCTACACCTTC.

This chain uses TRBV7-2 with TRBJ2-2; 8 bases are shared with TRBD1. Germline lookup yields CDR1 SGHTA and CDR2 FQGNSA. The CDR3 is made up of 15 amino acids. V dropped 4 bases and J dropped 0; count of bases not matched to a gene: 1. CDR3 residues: CASSSDRANTGELFF. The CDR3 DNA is TGTGCCAGCAGCTCGGACAGGGCGAACACCGGGGAGCTGTTTTTT. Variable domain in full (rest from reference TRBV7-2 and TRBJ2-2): GAGVSQSPSNKVTEKGKDVELRCDPISGHTALYWYRQSLGQGLEFLIYFQGNSAPDKSGLPSDRFSAERTGGSVSTLTIQRTQQEDSAVYLCASSSDRANTGELFFGEGSRLTVL.

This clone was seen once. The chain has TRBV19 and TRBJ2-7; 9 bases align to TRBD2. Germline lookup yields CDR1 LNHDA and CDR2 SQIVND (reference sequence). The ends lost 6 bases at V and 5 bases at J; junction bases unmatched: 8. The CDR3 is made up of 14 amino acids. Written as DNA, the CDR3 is TGTGCCAGTAGCCACCCGGGACTAGCAAACGAGCAGTACTTC. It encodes CASSHPGLANEQYF.

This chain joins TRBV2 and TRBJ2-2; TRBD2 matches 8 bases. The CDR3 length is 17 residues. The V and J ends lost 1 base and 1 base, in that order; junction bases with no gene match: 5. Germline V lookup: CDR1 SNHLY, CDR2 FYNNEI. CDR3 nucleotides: TGTGCCAGCAGTGAAGATGGCGGGGGGTGGAACACCGGGGAGCTGTTTTTT. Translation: CASSEDGGGWNTGELFF.

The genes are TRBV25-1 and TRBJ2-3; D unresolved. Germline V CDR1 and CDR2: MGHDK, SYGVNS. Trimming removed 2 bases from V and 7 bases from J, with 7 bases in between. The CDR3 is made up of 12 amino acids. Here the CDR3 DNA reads TGTGCCAGCAGTGAACTTAGCAATACGCAGTATTTT. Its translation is CASSELSNTQYF.

Here the CDR3 DNA reads TGTGCCAGCAGTTCTGACGGCCGAGTCACAGATACGCAGTATTTT. Its translation: CASSSDGRVTDTQYF. The chain couples TRBV9 to TRBJ2-3; D gene ambiguous. CDR1 SGDLS and CDR2 YYNGEE come from the germline V gene. This CDR3 is 15 amino acids long. The V and J ends lost 5 bases and 2 bases respectively, with 15 bases between them.

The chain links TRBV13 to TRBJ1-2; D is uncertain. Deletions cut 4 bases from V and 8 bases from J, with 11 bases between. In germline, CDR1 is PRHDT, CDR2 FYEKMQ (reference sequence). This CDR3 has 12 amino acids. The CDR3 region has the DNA TGTGCCAGCAGCTCCCTAGGTGCGGGCTACACCTTC. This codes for CASSSLGAGYTF.

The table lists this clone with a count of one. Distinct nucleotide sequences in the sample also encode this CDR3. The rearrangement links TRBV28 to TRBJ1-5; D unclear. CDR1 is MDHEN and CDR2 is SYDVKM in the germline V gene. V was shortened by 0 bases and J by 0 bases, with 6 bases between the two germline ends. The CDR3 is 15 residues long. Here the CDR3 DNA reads TGTGCCAGCAGTTTATGGGGAGATAGCAATCAGCCCCAGCATTTT. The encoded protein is CASSLWGDSNQPQHF.

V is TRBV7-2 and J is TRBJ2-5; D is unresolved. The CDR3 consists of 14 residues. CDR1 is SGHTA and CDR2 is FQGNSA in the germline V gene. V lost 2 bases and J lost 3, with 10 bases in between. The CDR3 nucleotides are TGTGCCAGCAGCTTACTCGGTCTTGAAGAGACCCAGTACTTC. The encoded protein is CASSLLGLEETQYF.

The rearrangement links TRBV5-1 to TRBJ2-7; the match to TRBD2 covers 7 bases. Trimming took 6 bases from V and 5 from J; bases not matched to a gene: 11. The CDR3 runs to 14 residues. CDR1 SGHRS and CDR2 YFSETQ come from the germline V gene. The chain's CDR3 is CASTVGAGRDEQYF. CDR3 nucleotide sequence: TGCGCCAGCACCGTAGGGGCAGGGAGGGACGAGCAGTACTTC.

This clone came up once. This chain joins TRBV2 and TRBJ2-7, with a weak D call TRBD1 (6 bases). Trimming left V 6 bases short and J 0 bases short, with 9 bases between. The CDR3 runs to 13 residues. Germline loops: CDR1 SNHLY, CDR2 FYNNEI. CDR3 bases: TGTGCCAGCAGGGACAGTAGCTCCTACGAGCAGTACTTC. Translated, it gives CASRDSSSYEQYF.

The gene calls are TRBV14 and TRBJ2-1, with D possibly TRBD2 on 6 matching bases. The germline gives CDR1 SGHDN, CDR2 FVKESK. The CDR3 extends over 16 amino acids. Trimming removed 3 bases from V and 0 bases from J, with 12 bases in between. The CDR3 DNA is TGTGCCAGCAGCCACTGGCGGGACCCCTCCTACAATGAGCAGTTCTTC. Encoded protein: CASSHWRDPSYNEQFF.

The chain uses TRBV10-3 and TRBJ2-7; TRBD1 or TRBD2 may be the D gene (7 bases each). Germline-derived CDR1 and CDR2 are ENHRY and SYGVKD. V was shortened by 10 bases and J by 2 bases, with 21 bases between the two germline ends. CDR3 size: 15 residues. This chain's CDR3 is CASAQGEGATYEQYF. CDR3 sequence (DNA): TGTGCCAGCGCCCAGGGGGAGGGGGCTACCTACGAGCAGTACTTC.

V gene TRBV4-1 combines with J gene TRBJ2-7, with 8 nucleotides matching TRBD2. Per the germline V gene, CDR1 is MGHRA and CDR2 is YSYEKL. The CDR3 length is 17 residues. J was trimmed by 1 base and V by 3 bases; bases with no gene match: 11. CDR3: CASSHKGGSGTSYEQYF. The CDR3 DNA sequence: TGCGCCAGCAGCCACAAAGGAGGTAGCGGGACATCCTACGAGCAGTACTTC.

CDR3 sequence reads: CASSWGPEAFF. The CDR3 nucleotides are TGTGCCAGCAGTTGGGGCCCAGAAGCTTTCTTT. The rearrangement uses TRBV27 and TRBJ1-1; D perhaps matches TRBD1 (5 bases). This CDR3 has 11 residues. CDR1 and CDR2 (germline): MNHEY, SMNVEV (reference sequence). Trimming took off 4 bases at V and 8 bases at J, with 8 bases between the two ends.